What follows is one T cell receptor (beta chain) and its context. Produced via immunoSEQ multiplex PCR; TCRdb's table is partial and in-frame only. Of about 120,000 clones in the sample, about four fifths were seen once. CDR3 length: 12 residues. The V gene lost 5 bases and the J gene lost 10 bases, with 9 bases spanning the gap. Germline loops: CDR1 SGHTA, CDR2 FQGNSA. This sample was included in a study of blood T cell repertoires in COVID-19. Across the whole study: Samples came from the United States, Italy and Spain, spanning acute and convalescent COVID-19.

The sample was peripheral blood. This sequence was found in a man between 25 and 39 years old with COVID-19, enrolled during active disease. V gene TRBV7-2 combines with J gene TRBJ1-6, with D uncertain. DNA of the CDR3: TGTGCCAGCAGCAACAGCCCATCACCCCTCCACTTT. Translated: CASSNSPSPLHF. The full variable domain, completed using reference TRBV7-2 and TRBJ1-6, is GAGVSQSPSNKVTEKGKDVELRCDPISGHTALYWYRQSLGQGLEFLIYFQGNSAPDKSGLPSDRFSAERTGGSVSTLTIQRTQQEDSAVYLCASSNSPSPLHFGNGTRLTVT.